This T cell receptor beta chain derives from a study of response to subunit inactivated influenza vaccine. In TCRdb, the RT-PCR reads were re-called with MiXCR into one record per CDR3 protein. The sample shows around 580,000 distinct CDR3 sequences, about 10% of them seen only once. In its sample, this clonotype was seen many times. Germline CDR1 DFQATT, CDR2 SNEGSKA (reference sequence). Between the trimmed V and J ends, which lost 0 bases and 0 bases, there was a span of 6 bases. The CDR3 has 14 residues. The source material was PBMCs from blood, sampled on the day of vaccination. J is TRBJ2-1 and V is TRBV20-1; no clear D. This TCR came from a man aged 50-59 years who received an inactivated influenza vaccine. The CDR3 region has the DNA TGCAGTGCTAGAGATAAAAGCTCCTACAATGAGCAGTTCTTC. Its protein product is CSARDKSSYNEQFF.